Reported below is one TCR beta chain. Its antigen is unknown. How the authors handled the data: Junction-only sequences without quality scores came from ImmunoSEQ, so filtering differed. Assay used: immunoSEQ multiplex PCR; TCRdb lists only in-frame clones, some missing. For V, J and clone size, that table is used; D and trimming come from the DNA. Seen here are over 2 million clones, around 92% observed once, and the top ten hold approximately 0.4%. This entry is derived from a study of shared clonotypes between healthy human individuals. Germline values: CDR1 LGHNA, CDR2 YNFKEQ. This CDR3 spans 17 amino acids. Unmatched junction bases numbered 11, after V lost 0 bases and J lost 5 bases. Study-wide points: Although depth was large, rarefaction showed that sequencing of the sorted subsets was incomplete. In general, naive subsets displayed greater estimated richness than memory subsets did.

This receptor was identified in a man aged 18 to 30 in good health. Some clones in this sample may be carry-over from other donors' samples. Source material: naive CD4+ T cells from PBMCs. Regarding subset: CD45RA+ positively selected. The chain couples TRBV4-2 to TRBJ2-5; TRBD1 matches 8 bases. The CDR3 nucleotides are TGTGCCAGCAGCCAAGATCACACGGACAGGGCTGAGGAGACCCAGTACTTC. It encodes CASSQDHTDRAEETQYF.